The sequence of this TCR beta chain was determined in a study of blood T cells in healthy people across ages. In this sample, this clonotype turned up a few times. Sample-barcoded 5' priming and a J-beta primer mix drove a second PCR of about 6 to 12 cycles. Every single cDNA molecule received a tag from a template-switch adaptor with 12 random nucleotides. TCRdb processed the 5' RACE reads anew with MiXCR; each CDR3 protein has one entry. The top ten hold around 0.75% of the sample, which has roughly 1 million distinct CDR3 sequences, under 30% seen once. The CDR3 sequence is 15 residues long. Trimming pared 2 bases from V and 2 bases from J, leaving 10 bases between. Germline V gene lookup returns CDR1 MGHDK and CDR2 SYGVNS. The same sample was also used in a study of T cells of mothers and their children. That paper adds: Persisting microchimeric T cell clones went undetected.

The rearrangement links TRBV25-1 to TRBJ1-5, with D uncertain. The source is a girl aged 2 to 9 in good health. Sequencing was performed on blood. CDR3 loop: CASSEGGLGNQPQHF. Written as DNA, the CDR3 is TGTGCCAGCAGTGAAGGTGGCCTAGGCAATCAGCCCCAGCATTTT.